The 9 T cell receptor beta chains below were found in one sample sequenced in a study of T-cell memory formation after mild COVID-19. Each CDR3 protein is one row after TCRdb ran MiXCR on the 5' RACE reads. The sample records around 140,000 distinct CDR3 sequences, under 7% being singletons. Specimen: PBMCs or a T cell subset sorted from them (not recorded which). The receptors derive from an adult woman who had mild COVID-19 (a few samples of this study predate the infection). Cell type and time point are not known.

This clonotype was detected many times. J is TRBJ1-4 and V is TRBV12-3 or TRBV12-4; D remains unclear. V was trimmed by 1 base and J by 11 bases, leaving 11 bases between them. The CDR3 totals 13 residues. CDR3 sequence reads: CASSLGSSGKLFF. The CDR3 nucleotides read TGTGCCAGCAGTTTAGGTTCTTCGGGGAAACTGTTTTTT.

This clonotype was seen ten or more times. The rearrangement joins TRBV12-3 or TRBV12-4 to TRBJ1-2; possibly TRBD1 for D (6 bases). V lost 1 base, J lost 4 bases, and 7 bases lay in between. This CDR3 comprises 13 residues. CDR3 sequence: CASSLGRGYGYTF. The CDR3 DNA follows: TGTGCCAGCAGTTTAGGCAGGGGCTATGGCTACACCTTC.

This clonotype has at least ten counts. As DNA, the CDR3 is TGTGCCAGCACTCGCCCCAGTTCAGCTAACTATGGCTACACCTTC. As protein: CASTRPSSANYGYTF. This chain uses TRBV6-5 with TRBJ1-2, with no clear D. Germline-derived CDR1 and CDR2 are MNHEY and SVGAGI. This CDR3 comprises 15 residues. V was shortened by 7 bases and J by 0 bases, with 15 bases between the two germline ends.

There are a few counts of this clonotype. V usage is TRBV20-1 and J usage is TRBJ2-7; D may be TRBD1 (6 bases). V lost 3 bases and J lost 6, with 15 bases in between. In germline, CDR1 is DFQATT, CDR2 SNEGSKA (reference sequence). This CDR3 spans 13 amino acids. The CDR3 DNA sequence: TGCAGTGCTAGGGAACAGGGCCCAGGCGAGCAGTACTTC. It specifies CSAREQGPGEQYF.

This clonotype turned up a few times. The chain combines TRBV14 with TRBJ1-1; D gene unclear. The CDR3 length is 13 residues. The germline gives CDR1 SGHDN, CDR2 FVKESK. V shed 2 bases and J shed 3 bases, with 7 bases lying between them. Here the CDR3 reads CASSQQIYTEAFF. The CDR3 nucleotides read TGTGCCAGCAGCCAACAGATCTACACTGAAGCTTTCTTT.

This clonotype showed up many times. The chain combines TRBV5-1 with TRBJ2-7, with 8 bases that match TRBD2. J gave up 7 bases and V 4 bases, and 7 bases lay outside the gene matches. The CDR3 is 13 amino acids. Germline-derived CDR1 and CDR2 are SGHRS and YFSETQ. The CDR3 nucleotides read TGCGCCAGCAGCGGGGGACTAGTTGAGGAGCAGTACTTC. Translation gives CASSGGLVEEQYF.

This clonotype occurred once. A much larger clone lies a single base off, so this may be a read error. The V and J genes are TRBV20-1 and TRBJ2-5, with no clear D. The germline V gene encodes CDR1 DFQATT and CDR2 SNEGSKA (reference sequence). The CDR3 loop spans 14 amino acids. V was pared by 7 bases and J by 0 bases, with 15 bases between. CDR3 sequence reads: CSDIPLGYQETQYF. The CDR3 DNA is TGCAGTGATATCCCCCTTGGGTACCAAGAGACCCAGTACTTC.

This clonotype appeared many times. The CDR3 spells CASSPPMGYGYTF. The CDR3 coding sequence is TGTGCCAGCAGCCCCCCCATGGGTTATGGCTACACCTTC. This chain joins TRBV4-2 and TRBJ1-2; no clear D gene. Germline CDR1 is LGHNA and CDR2 is YNFKEQ. V lost 4 bases, J lost 5 bases, and 11 bases lay in between. The CDR3 extends over 13 amino acids.

The gene calls are TRBV29-1 and TRBJ1-5, with TRBD1 as a possible D gene (5 bases). Germline lookup yields CDR1 SQVTM and CDR2 ANQGSEA. CDR3 length: 14 residues. V lost 4 bases and J 3 bases, leaving 13 bases between the germline ends. Here the CDR3 DNA reads TGCAGCGTTGGAGATTCGGGGGACAATCAGCCCCAGCATTTT. It encodes CSVGDSGDNQPQHF. Based on the CDR3 plus reference TRBV29-1 and TRBJ1-5, the full variable domain is SAVISQKPSRDICQRGTSLTIQCQVDSQVTMMFWYRQQPGQSLTLIATANQGSEATYESGFVIDKFPISRPNLTFSTLTVSNMSPEDSSIYLCSVGDSGDNQPQHFGDGTRLSIL.